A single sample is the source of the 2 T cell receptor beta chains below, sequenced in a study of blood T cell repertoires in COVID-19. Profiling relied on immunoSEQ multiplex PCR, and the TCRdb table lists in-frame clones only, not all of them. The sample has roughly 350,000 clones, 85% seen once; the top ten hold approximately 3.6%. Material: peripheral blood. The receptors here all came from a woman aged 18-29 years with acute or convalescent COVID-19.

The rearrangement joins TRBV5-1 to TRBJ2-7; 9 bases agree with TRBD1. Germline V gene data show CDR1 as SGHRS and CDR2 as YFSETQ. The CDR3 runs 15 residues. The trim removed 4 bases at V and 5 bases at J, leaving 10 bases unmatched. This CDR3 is CASSRRRDRADEQYF. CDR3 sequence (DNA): TGCGCCAGCAGCCGGAGGAGGGACAGGGCAGACGAGCAGTACTTC.

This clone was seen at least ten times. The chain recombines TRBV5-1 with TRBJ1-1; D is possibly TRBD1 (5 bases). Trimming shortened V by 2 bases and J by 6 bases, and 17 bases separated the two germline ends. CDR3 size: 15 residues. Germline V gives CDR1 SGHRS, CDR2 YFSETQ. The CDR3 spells CASSLQAEVFAEAFF. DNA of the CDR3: TGCGCCAGCAGCTTACAGGCGGAAGTTTTCGCTGAAGCTTTCTTT.